This TCR beta chain was found in a study of CD8+ T cells in alopecia areata (dated by TCRdb to 2016 to 2019). Regarding the study in general: The treated patients, all with moderate-to-severe alopecia areata, were enrolled in an open-label pilot trial of oral tofacitinib given at 5 to 10 mg twice daily. RNA came from the PAXgene miRNA kit for fixed scalp, the miRNeasy kit for PBMCs, and the RNeasy kit for mouse skin. Patients received tofacitinib for 6 to 18 months and were then followed off drug for 6 months to check for delayed response and recurrence. The study used high-throughput TCRbeta sequencing to examine T cell clonal expansion in alopecia areata, in both the C3H/HeJ mouse model and human patients. Scalp clonality was compared across normal scalp (n=4), patchy alopecia areata scalp (n=8), and alopecia totalis/universalis scalp (n=8). In humans, TCRbeta sequencing was performed on scalp tissue and on sorted CD4+ and CD8+ peripheral blood T cells from healthy controls and from patients with patchy or totalis/universalis alopecia areata. Biopsies were taken from tofacitinib-treated patients at baseline and at 4 and 24 weeks of treatment, and a later scalp biopsy was taken in several of the tofacitinib-treated patients. TCRbeta CDR3 regions were amplified by immunoSEQ multiplex PCR using 35 Vbeta forward and 13 Jbeta reverse primers.

In the paper's terms, the time point label means: baseline before oral tofacitinib. Peripheral blood and lesional scalp punch biopsies were obtained from patients with alopecia areata. PBMCs were isolated by density centrifugation and stained for CD3, CD4 and CD8, and CD4+ and CD8+ T cells were sorted on a FACSAria. With respect to this clone: Its antigen specificity is not known. Base qualities are not recorded, but no much larger clone differs from it by a single base.

The library was obtained by the immunoSEQ multiplex PCR assay. To provide template for TCR sequencing, every sample had RNA extracted and reverse transcribed into cDNA. SuperScript III was used for first-strand cDNA synthesis, primed with a 2:1 mix of oligo-dT and random hexamers. A synthetic immune receptor repertoire was used to measure amplification bias, and any remaining bias was corrected computationally. Concerning the study's data processing: Raw reads were preprocessed to remove errors, and CDR3 was defined by IMGT conventions from the conserved cysteine to phenylalanine. Clonality was computed by normalizing Shannon entropy by log2 of the number of productive unique TCRs and subtracting the result from 1. Scalp TCRbeta sequences were cross-referenced with sorted blood CD4 and CD8 repertoires so that the CD4 or CD8 identity of scalp clones could be inferred. The table was pulled from immuneACCESS by TCRdb, which kept in-frame rearrangements only. Such tables lose some clones; where checked, under half of the loss comes from unresolved V genes, and the rest has no known cause. For V, J and clone size, that table is used; D and trimming come from the DNA. The sample yields around 140,000 clones; around 49% were counted once. Roughly a sixth of the sample is taken by the ten largest.

What the work shows at the level of the full study, not this receptor alone: Higher clonality and more expanded CD8+ clones were observed in lesional scalp than in normal scalp, particularly in alopecia totalis/universalis, a finding suggestive of antigenic drive. Unlike mouse skin, which is dominated by gammadelta T cells, normal human skin has resident alphabeta T cells that are also sequenced, and this complicates analysis of the scalp TCR repertoire. Shared TCR sequences between patients were less evident than in mice, which may be partly attributable to HLA diversity in the patient population.

From the germline V gene (reference sequence), CDR1 is PRHDT and CDR2 is FYEKMQ. V lost 2 bases and J lost 4 bases; the stretch between them is 15 bases long. The CDR3 has 16 amino acids, counting the end cysteine and phenylalanine. Only the CDR3 DNA is retained, 48 bases long and in frame from the first base. In this chain, TRBV13 is recombined with TRBJ1-5; the D gene identity is not certain. The TCR was taken from a human donor with alopecia areata. Source: CD8+ T cells sorted from blood, taken at week 0. The DNA sequence is as follows: TGTGCCAGCAGCTTATCATGCAGAGGAGTGAATCAGCCCCAGCATTTT. Its product reads: CASSLSCRGVNQPQHF.